This note documents a single T cell receptor (beta chain) sequence. Antigen specificity is unknown. This record belongs to a study of primary melanoma T cells and metastatic recurrence. Study results and caveats: Adding T-cell fraction to thickness reportedly best improved survival prediction. The tumor T-cell fraction reportedly predicted progression-free survival independently of thickness, ulceration, mitotic rate and age. A tumor T-cell fraction above 20% appeared protective.

The germline CDR1 and CDR2 sequences are SGHNT and YENEEA. The V gene end was trimmed by 4 bases and the J gene end by 6 bases; junction bases not matched to a gene: 7. The CDR3 contains 16 residues. The assay was immunoSEQ multiplex PCR, and TCRdb's table has in-frame clones only and misses some. The sample holds over 150 clones, about four fifths seen once. This chain links TRBV11-3 with TRBJ2-3; TRBD2 matches at 13 bases. Material for sequencing was melanoma tumor tissue. The sequence was collected from a human donor with melanoma. The CDR3 bases are TGTGCCAGCAGCTCCTTGACTAGCGGGGGGTCGGATACGCAGTATTTT. It specifies CASSSLTSGGSDTQYF.